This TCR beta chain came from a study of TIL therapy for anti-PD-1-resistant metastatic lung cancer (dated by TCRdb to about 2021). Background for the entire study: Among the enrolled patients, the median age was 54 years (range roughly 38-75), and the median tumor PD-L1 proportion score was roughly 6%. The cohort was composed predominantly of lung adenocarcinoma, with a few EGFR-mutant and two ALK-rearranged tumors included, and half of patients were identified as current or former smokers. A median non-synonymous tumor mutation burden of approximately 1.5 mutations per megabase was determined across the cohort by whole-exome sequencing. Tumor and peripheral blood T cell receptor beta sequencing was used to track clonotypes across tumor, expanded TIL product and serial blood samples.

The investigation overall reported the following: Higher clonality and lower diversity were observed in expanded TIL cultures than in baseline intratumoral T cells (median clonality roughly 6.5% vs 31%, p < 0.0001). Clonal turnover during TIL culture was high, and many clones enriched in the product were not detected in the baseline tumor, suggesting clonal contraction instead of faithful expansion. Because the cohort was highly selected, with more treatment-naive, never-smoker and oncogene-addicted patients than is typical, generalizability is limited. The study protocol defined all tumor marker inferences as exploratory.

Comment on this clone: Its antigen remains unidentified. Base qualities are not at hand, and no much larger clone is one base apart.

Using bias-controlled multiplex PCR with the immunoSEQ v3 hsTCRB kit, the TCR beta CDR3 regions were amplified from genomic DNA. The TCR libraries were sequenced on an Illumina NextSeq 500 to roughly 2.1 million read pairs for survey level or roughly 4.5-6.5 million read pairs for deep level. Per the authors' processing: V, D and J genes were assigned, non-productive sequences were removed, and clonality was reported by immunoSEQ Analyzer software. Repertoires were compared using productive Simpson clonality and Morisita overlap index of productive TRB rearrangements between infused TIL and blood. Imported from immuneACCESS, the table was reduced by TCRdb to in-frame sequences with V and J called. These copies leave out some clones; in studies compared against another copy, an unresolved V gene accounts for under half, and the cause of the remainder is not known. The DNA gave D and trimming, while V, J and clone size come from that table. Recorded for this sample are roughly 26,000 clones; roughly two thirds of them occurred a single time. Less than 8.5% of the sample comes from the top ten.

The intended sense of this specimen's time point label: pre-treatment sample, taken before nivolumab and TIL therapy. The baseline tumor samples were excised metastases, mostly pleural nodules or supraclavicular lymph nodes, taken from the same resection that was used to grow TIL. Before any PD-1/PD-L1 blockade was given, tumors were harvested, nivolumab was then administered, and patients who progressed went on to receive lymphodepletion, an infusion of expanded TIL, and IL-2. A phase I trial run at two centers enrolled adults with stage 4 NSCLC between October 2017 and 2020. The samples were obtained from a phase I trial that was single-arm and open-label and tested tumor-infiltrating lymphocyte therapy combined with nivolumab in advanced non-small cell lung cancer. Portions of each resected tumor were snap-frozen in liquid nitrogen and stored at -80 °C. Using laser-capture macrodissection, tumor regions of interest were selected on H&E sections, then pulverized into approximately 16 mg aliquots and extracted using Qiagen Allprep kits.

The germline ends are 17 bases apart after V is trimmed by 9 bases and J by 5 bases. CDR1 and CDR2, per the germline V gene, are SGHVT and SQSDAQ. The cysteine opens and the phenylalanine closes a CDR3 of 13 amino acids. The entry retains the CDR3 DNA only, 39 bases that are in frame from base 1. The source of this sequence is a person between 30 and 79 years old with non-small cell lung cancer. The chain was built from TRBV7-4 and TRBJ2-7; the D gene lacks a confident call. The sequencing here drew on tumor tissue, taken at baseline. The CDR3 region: CARPRRLVNEQYF. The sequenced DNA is TGTGCCAGACCACGACGGTTGGTAAACGAGCAGTACTTC.